The 17 T cell receptor beta chains below come from one sample, sequenced in a study of molecular identifiers for immune sequencing clone quantification. TCRdb ran MiXCR on the PCR reads and lists one entry per CDR3 protein. The sample records more than 450,000 distinct CDR3 sequences, 25% being singletons. The sample was naive CD8+ T cells from blood, with Jurkat cell RNA spiked in. Described subset: FACS-sorted CD8+CD4-CCR7+CD45RA+ naive T cells. The source is a human donor in good health. Some libraries in this study had Jurkat cell RNA spiked in.

A few counts support this clonotype. The chain joins TRBV4-3 to TRBJ2-3; D may correspond to TRBD1 or TRBD2 (5 bases each). Germline V CDR1 and CDR2: LGHNA, YSLEER. Trimming took off 0 bases at V and 2 bases at J, with 6 bases between the two ends. The CDR3 length is 14 residues. The CDR3 DNA is TGCGCCAGCAGCCAAGAGGGGACCACAGATACGCAGTATTTT. Protein: CASSQEGTTDTQYF.

This clonotype was counted a few times. V and J are TRBV6-5 and TRBJ2-6; no firm D call. The CDR3 totals 13 residues. The V and J ends lost 5 bases and 4 bases respectively, with 6 bases between them. Looked up from germline, CDR1 is MNHEY and CDR2 is SVGAGI. The CDR3 sequence is CASSPVGANVLTF. The CDR3 coding sequence is TGTGCCAGCAGTCCTGTGGGGGCCAACGTCCTGACTTTC.

This clonotype appeared many times. The rearrangement uses TRBV7-9 and TRBJ1-1, with 7 bases fitting TRBD1. Looked up from germline, CDR1 is SEHNR and CDR2 is FQNEAQ (reference sequence). CDR3 size: 15 residues. After removal of 4 bases from V and 0 bases from J, the junction contained 5 bases not matched to a gene. The CDR3 DNA reads TGTGCCAGCAGCTCACAGGGGCCCATGAACACTGAAGCTTTCTTT. This translates into CASSSQGPMNTEAFF. Supplemented by reference TRBV7-9 and TRBJ1-1, the full variable domain reads DTGVSQNPRHKITKRGQNVTFRCDPISEHNRLYWYRQTLGQGPEFLTYFQNEAQLEKSRLLSDRFSAERPKGSFSTLEIQRTEQGDSAMYLCASSSQGPMNTEAFFGQGTRLTVV.

J is TRBJ2-2 and V is TRBV7-9, with 9 bases matching TRBD1. Germline assignment: CDR1 SEHNR and CDR2 FQNEAQ (reference sequence). V trimming: 11 bases; J trimming: 0 bases; junction bases outside the gene matches: 1. The CDR3 totals 13 residues. CDR3: CAGDRANTGELFF. CDR3 bases: TGTGCCGGGGACAGGGCGAACACCGGGGAGCTGTTTTTT. Complete variable domain (other parts from reference TRBV7-9 and TRBJ2-2): DTGVSQNPRHKITKRGQNVTFRCDPISEHNRLYWYRQTLGQGPEFLTYFQNEAQLEKSRLLSDRFSAERPKGSFSTLEIQRTEQGDSAMYLCAGDRANTGELFFGEGSRLTVL.

This rearrangement joins TRBV19 to TRBJ2-3; 8 bases are shared with TRBD1. This CDR3 spans 17 amino acids. The V and J ends lost 6 bases and 4 bases, in that order; junction bases with no gene match: 15. Germline V gene sequence: CDR1 LNHDA, CDR2 SQIVND (reference sequence). Here the CDR3 reads CASRPYPTGENADTQYF. CDR3 DNA sequence: TGTGCCAGTAGACCCTACCCGACAGGGGAGAACGCAGATACGCAGTATTTT. Full variable domain (remainder filled in from reference TRBV19 and TRBJ2-3): DGGITQSPKYLFRKEGQNVTLSCEQNLNHDAMYWYRQDPGQGLRLIYYSQIVNDFQKGDIAEGYSVSREKKESFPLTVTSAQKNPTAFYLCASRPYPTGENADTQYFGPGTRLTVL.

The gene calls are TRBV27 and TRBJ2-7, with 12 nucleotides matching TRBD2. CDR1 and CDR2 (germline): MNHEY, SMNVEV (reference sequence). V gave up 3 bases and J gave up 5 bases; unmatched junction bases: 8. The CDR3 runs to 16 residues. The CDR3, as DNA: TGTGCCAGCAGTTTTATCCAGACTAGCGGGAGCCACGAGCAGTACTTC. Translated, it gives CASSFIQTSGSHEQYF.

This rearrangement joins TRBV6-2 or TRBV6-3 to TRBJ2-5, with a possible D match to TRBD2 (6 bases). The germline CDR1 and CDR2 sequences are MNHEY and SVGEGT. This CDR3 has 14 amino acids. Trimming took off 7 bases at V and 0 bases at J, with 12 bases between the two ends. CDR3 amino acids: CASILAAYQETQYF. CDR3 sequence (DNA): TGTGCCAGCATTTTAGCGGCGTACCAAGAGACCCAGTACTTC.

Ten or more counts support this clonotype. The genes are TRBV15 and TRBJ2-1, with D perhaps matching TRBD1 (5 bases). CDR3 length: 15 amino acids. Germline CDR1 reads LNHNV; CDR2 reads YYDKDF (reference sequence). Trimming removed 4 bases from V and 4 bases from J, with 14 bases in between. CDR3 sequence: CATSTTPTVYNEQFF. The CDR3 DNA reads as TGTGCCACCAGCACCACACCGACAGTGTACAATGAGCAGTTCTTC.

The chain is built from TRBV12-3 or TRBV12-4 and TRBJ2-3; D is uncertain. There are 13 residues in the CDR3. Trimming removed 5 bases at V and 1 base at J, with 7 bases between. CDR3 DNA: TGTGCCAGCAGTGAGACGTGCACAGATACGCAGTATTTT. This sequence encodes CASSETCTDTQYF.

This clonotype was counted only a few times. This chain connects TRBV6-2 or TRBV6-3 to TRBJ1-5; D remains ambiguous. Between the trimmed V and J ends, which lost 6 bases and 1 base, there was a span of 10 bases. The CDR3 consists of 14 residues. The germline CDR1 and CDR2 sequences are MNHEY and SVGEGT. In DNA form, the CDR3 reads TGTGCCAGCAGCCCCGGCATAAGCAATCAGCCCCAGCATTTT. This translates into CASSPGISNQPQHF.

This clonotype was observed many times. The DNA for the CDR3 is TGCGCCAGCAGCTTGGCGGGGGGCCATGAGCAGTTCTTC. This sequence encodes CASSLAGGHEQFF. The V and J genes are TRBV5-1 and TRBJ2-1; D possibly corresponds to TRBD2 (7 bases). V lost 0 bases, J lost 8 bases, and 9 bases lay in between. Germline V CDR1 and CDR2: SGHRS, YFSETQ. The CDR3 length is 13 residues.

As for this clonotype: The junction does not match germline at one end; this may be a read error. The chain couples TRBV7-9 to TRBJ2-2, with D perhaps matching TRBD2 (5 bases). Germline-derived CDR1 and CDR2 are SEHNR and FQNEAQ (reference sequence). The CDR3 is 14 amino acids. The chain's CDR3 is CASSSPLASGEPFF. The CDR3 coding sequence is TGTGCCAGCAGTTCCCCTTTGGCCTCCGGGGAGCCGTTTTTT.

This clonotype was detected ten times or more. The chain combines TRBV28 with TRBJ2-7, with D perhaps matching TRBD1 (5 bases). Germline V gene data show CDR1 as MDHEN and CDR2 as SYDVKM. Trimming took 2 bases from V and 0 from J, leaving 11 bases between them. The CDR3 sequence is 15 residues long. CDR3 DNA: TGTGCCAGCAGTTTAAGGGGCAGGAACTCCTACGAGCAGTACTTC. This encodes CASSLRGRNSYEQYF.

On this clonotype: A clone one base away is much larger, so this may be a read error. J is TRBJ1-1 and V is TRBV20-1; a weak D match, TRBD1 (5 bases). This CDR3 has 14 residues. Trimming took 0 bases from V and 0 from J, leaving 8 bases between them. Per germline, CDR1 DFQATT and CDR2 SNEGSKA (reference sequence). The CDR3 loop is CSAREGTVNTEAFF. The CDR3 DNA is TGCAGTGCTAGAGAGGGGACGGTGAACACTGAAGCTTTCTTT.

This chain joins TRBV7-9 and TRBJ2-1; 15 nucleotides align to TRBD2. The germline CDR1 and CDR2 sequences are SEHNR and FQNEAQ (reference sequence). V gave up 4 bases and J gave up 8 bases; unmatched junction bases: 3. There are 15 residues in the CDR3. CDR3 nucleotide sequence: TGTGCCAGCAGCTCGGGACTAGCGGGGGGCCATGAGCAGTTCTTC. This gives the protein CASSSGLAGGHEQFF.

This clonotype occurred a few times. The rearrangement uses TRBV20-1 and TRBJ2-1; D is perhaps TRBD1 (6 bases). Looked up from germline, CDR1 is DFQATT and CDR2 is SNEGSKA (reference sequence). CDR3 length equals 13 residues. V was trimmed by 3 bases and J by 3 bases, leaving 9 bases between them. CDR3 sequence (DNA): TGCAGTGCTAGGGGGGCCAACTACAATGAGCAGTTCTTC. Protein sequence: CSARGANYNEQFF.

The chain employs TRBV15 and TRBJ2-5; D possibly corresponds to TRBD1 (5 bases). The CDR3 has 18 amino acids. Germline assignment: CDR1 LNHNV and CDR2 YYDKDF (reference sequence). V was shortened by 0 bases and J by 2 bases, with 19 bases between the two germline ends. The DNA for the CDR3 is TGTGCCACCAGCAGAGATTCCCCTCTTAGACAGCCACAAGAGACCCAGTACTTC. This encodes CATSRDSPLRQPQETQYF.